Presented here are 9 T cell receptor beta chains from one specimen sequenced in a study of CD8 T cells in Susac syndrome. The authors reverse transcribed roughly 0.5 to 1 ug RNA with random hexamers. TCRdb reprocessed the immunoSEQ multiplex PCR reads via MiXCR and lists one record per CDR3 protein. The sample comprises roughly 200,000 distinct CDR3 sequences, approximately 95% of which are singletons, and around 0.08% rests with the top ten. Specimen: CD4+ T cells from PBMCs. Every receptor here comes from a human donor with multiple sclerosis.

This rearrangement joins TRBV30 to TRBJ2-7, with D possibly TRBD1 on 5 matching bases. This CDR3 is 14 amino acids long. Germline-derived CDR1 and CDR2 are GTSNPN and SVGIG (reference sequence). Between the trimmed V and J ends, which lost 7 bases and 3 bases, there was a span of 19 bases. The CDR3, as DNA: TGTGCCTTTTCTATGGGGCTACGCGGCTACGAGCAGTACTTC. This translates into CAFSMGLRGYEQYF. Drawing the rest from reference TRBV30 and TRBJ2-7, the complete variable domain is SQTIHQWPATLVQPVGSPLSLECTVEGTSNPNLYWYRQAAGRGLQLLFYSVGIGQISSEVPQNLSASRPQDRQFILSSKKLLLSDSGFYLCAFSMGLRGYEQYFGPGTRLTVT.

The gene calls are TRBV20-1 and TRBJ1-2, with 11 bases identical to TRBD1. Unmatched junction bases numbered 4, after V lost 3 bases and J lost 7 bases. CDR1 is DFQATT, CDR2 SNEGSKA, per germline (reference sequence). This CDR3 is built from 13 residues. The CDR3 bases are TGCAGTGCTAGGGACAGGGGGCTAAGTGGCTACACCTTC. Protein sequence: CSARDRGLSGYTF.

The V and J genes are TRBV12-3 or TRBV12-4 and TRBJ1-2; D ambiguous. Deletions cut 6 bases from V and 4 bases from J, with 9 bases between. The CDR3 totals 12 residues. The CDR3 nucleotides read TGTGCCAGCAGCCTTTCCGTCTATGGCTACACCTTC. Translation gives CASSLSVYGYTF.

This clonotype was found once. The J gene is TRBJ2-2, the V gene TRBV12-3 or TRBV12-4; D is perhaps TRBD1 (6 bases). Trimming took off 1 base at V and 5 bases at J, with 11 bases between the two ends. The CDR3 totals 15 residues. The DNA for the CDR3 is TGTGCCAGCAGTTTAGGTCAGGGGCGGACCGGGGAGCTGTTTTTT. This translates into CASSLGQGRTGELFF.

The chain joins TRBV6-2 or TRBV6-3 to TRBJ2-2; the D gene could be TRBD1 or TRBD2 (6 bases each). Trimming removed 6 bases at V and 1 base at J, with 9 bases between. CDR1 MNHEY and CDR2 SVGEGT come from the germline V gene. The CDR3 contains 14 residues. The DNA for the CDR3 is TGTGCCAGCAGGGGGGGCCTGAACACCGGGGAGCTGTTTTTT. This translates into CASRGGLNTGELFF.

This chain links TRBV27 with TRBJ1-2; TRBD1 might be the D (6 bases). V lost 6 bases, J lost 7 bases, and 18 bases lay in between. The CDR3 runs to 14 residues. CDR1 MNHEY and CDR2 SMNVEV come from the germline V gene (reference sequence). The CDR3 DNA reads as TGTGCCAGCAGAAAGGGGGGGGAGTTGGGTGGCTACACCTTC. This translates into CASRKGGELGGYTF.

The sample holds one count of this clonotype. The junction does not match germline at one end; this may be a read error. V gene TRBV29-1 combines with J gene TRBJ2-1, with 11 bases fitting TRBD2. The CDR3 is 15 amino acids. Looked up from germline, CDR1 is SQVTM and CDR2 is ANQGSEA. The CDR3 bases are TGCAGCGTTACACTAACTAGCGGGGGCTACGATGAGCAGTTCTTC. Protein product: CSVTLTSGGYDEQFF.

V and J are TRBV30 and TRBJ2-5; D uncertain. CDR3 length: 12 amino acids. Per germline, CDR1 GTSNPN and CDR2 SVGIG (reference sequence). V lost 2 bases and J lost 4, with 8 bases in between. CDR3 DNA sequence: TGTGCCTGGAGTAATACAAGAGAGACCCAGTACTTC. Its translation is CAWSNTRETQYF. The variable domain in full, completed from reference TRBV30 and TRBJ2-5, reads SQTIHQWPATLVQPVGSPLSLECTVEGTSNPNLYWYRQAAGRGLQLLFYSVGIGQISSEVPQNLSASRPQDRQFILSSKKLLLSDSGFYLCAWSNTRETQYFGPGTRLLVL.

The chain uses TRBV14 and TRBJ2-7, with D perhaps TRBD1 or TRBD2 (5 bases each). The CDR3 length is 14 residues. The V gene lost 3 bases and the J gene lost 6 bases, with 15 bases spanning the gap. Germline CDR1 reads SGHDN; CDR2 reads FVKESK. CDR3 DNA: TGTGCCAGCAGCCAGGGTAATCGGGACCGCGAGCAGTACTTC. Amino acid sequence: CASSQGNRDREQYF.